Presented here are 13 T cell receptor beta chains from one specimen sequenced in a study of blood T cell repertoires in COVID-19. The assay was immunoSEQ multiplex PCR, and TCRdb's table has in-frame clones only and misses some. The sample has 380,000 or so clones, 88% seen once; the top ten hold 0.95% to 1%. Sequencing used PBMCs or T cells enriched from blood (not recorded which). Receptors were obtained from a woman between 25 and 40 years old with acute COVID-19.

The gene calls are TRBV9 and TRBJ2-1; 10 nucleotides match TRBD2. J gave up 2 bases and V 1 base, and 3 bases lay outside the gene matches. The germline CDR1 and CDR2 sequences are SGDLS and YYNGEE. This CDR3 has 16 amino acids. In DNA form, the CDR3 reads TGTGCCAGCAGCGTAACGAGCGGGGGGGCCTACAATGAGCAGTTCTTC. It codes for CASSVTSGGAYNEQFF. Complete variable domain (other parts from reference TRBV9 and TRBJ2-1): DSGVTQTPKHLITATGQRVTLRCSPRSGDLSVYWYQQSLDQGLQFLIQYYNGEERAKGNILERFSAQQFPDLHSELNLSSLELGDSALYFCASSVTSGGAYNEQFFGPGTRLTVL.

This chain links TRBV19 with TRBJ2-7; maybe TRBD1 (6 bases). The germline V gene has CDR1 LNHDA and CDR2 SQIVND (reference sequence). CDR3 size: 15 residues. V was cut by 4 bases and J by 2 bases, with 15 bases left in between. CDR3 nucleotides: TGTGCCAGTAGTACCCGGACAGTTCCTCCCTACGAGCAGTACTTC. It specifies CASSTRTVPPYEQYF.

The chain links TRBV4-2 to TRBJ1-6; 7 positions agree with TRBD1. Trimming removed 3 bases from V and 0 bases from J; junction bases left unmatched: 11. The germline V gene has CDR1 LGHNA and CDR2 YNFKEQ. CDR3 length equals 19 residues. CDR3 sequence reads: CASSHWKRRDSSYNSPLHF. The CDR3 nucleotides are TGTGCCAGCAGCCATTGGAAGCGGCGGGACAGCTCCTATAATTCACCCCTCCACTTT.

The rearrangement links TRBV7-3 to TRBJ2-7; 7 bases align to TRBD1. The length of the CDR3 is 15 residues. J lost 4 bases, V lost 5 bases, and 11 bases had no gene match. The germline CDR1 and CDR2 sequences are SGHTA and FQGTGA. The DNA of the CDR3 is TGTGCCAGCAGCCCCTTGAGGGGGCCACGGTACGAGCAGTACTTC. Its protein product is CASSPLRGPRYEQYF. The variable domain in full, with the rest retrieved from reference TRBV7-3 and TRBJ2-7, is GAGVSQTPSNKVTEKGKYVELRCDPISGHTALYWYRQSLGQGPEFLIYFQGTGAADDSGLPNDRFFAVRPEGSVSTLKIQRTERGDSAVYLCASSPLRGPRYEQYFGPGTRLTVT.

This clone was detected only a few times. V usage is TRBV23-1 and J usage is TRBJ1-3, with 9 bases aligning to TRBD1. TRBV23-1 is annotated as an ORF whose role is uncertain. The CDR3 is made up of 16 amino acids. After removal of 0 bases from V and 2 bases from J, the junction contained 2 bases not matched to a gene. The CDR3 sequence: CASSQSTGGTGNTIYF. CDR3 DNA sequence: TGCGCCAGCAGTCAATCGACAGGGGGGACTGGAAACACCATATATTTT.

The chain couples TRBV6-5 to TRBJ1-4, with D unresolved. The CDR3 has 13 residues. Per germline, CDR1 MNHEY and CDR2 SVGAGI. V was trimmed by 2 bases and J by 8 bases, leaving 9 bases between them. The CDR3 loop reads CASSYTRLEKLFF. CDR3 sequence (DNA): TGTGCCAGCAGTTACACGCGGCTGGAAAAACTGTTTTTT.

The CDR3 here is CASSSGGGAAYNEQFF. As DNA, the CDR3 is TGTGCCAGCAGCTCCGGCGGGGGGGCAGCCTACAATGAGCAGTTCTTC. The chain joins TRBV3-1 (or the pseudogene TRBV3-2) to TRBJ2-1, with 9 bases that match TRBD2. Germline CDR1 and CDR2: LGHDT and YNNKEL (reference sequence). V gave up 5 bases and J gave up 2 bases; unmatched junction bases: 7. The length of the CDR3 is 16 residues.

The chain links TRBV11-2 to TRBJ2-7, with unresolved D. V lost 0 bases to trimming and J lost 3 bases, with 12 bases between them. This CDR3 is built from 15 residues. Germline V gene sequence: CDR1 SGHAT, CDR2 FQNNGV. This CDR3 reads CASSLDPPSLYEQYF. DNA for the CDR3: TGTGCCAGCAGCTTAGACCCCCCCTCCCTCTACGAGCAGTACTTC. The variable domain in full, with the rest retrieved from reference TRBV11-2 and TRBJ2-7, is EAGVAQSPRYKIIEKRQSVAFWCNPISGHATLYWYQQILGQGPKLLIQFQNNGVVDDSQLPKDRFSAERLKGVDSTLKIQPAKLEDSAVYLCASSLDPPSLYEQYFGPGTRLTVT.

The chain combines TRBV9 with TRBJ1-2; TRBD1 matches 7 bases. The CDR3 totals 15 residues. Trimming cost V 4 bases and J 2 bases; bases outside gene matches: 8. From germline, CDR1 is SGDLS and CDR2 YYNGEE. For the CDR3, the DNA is TGTGCCAGCAGCCTCTCGGACAGGTTAAACTATGGCTACACCTTC. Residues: CASSLSDRLNYGYTF.

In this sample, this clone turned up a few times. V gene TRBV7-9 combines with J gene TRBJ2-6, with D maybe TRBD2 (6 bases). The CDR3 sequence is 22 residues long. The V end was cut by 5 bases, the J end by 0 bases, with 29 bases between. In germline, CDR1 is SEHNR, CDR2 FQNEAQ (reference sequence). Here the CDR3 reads CASSKGLLTTELRPSGANVLTF. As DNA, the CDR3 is TGTGCCAGCAGCAAGGGACTCCTGACGACAGAACTCCGACCCTCTGGGGCCAACGTCCTGACTTTC.

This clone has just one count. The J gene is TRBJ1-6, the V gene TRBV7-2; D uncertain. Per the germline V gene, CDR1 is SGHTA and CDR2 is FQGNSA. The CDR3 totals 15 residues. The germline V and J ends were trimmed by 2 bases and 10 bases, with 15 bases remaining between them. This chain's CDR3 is CASSLFMRVQSPLHF. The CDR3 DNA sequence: TGTGCCAGCAGCTTATTTATGAGGGTGCAATCACCCCTCCACTTT.

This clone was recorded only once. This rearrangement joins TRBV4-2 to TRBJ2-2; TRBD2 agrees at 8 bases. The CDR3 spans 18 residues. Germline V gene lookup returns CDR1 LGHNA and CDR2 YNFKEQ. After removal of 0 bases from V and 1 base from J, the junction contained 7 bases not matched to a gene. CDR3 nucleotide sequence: TGTGCCAGCAGCCAAGATCTAGGCGGGGGGAGGAACACCGGGGAGCTGTTTTTT. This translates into CASSQDLGGGRNTGELFF.

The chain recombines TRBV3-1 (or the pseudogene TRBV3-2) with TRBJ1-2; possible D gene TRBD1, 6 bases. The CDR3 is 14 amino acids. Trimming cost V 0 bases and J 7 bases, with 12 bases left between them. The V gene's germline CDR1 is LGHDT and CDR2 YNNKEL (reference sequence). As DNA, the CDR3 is TGTGCCAGCAGCCAAGAAGGGGGAAGTGGTGGCTACACCTTC. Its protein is CASSQEGGSGGYTF.